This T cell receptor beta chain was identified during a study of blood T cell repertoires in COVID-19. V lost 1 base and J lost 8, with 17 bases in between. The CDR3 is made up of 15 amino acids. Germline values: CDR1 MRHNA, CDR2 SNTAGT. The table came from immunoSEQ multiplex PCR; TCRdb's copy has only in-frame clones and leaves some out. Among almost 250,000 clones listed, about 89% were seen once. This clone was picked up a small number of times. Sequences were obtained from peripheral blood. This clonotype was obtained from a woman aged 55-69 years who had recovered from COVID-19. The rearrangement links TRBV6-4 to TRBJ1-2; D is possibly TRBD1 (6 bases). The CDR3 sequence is CASSDFPGRGQGYTF. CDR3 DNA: TGTGCCAGCAGTGACTTCCCCGGGCGGGGGCAAGGCTACACCTTC.